This T cell receptor (beta chain) was obtained from a study of regulatory and conventional T cells in RAG deficiency. Regulatory T cells were sorted from blood as CD4+ CD25-high CD127-low cells. Study conclusions and caveats: Sorted Omenn CD25-high CD127-low cells may not be bona fide Tregs. Shannon entropy was markedly lower and Simpson indices higher in RAG-deficient patients than control T-cell subsets. Compared with controls, unique Treg TCR beta sequences dropped approximately 100-fold in Omenn syndrome and CID/AS.

The repertoire was sequenced with immunoSEQ multiplex PCR; TCRdb's copy has only in-frame clones and lacks some. The data show 20,000 or so clones, roughly 86% seen once. Germline CDR1 and CDR2: KGHSH and LQKENI. The length of the CDR3 is 17 residues. The V and J ends lost 2 bases and 3 bases respectively, with 19 bases between them. Note on this clone: No antigen is known for it.

This sample was also put to use in a study of regulatory T cells. That paper states: The primer mix had 52 TRBV and 13 TRBJ primers. Regulatory T cells showed the strongest V-J pair restriction and V/J gene skewing among patient repertoires.

The rearrangement uses TRBV18 and TRBJ1-1; no firm D call. The specimen was Tregs sorted from blood. The source is a human donor in good health. CDR3 residues: CASSPRVPRLLDTEAFF. The CDR3 nucleotides read TGTGCCAGCTCACCAAGGGTCCCGAGGTTATTGGACACTGAAGCTTTCTTT.